Below are 12 T cell receptor beta chains sequenced from a single sample in a study of blood T cell repertoires in COVID-19. The protocol was immunoSEQ multiplex PCR, while the TCRdb copy is restricted to in-frame clones and leaves out a portion. This repertoire shows about 480,000 clones, roughly 89% found once; its top ten account for 0.7% to 1%. The sample taken for sequencing was peripheral blood. The origin of the receptors is a man between 18 and 29 years old with COVID-19, enrolled during active disease.

CDR3 in amino acids: CASSGGRGITDTQYF. In DNA, the CDR3 is TGTGCCAGCAGTGGAGGCCGGGGGATAACGGATACGCAGTATTTT. V is TRBV2 and J is TRBJ2-3; tentatively, D is TRBD2 (6 bases). This CDR3 has 15 residues. Germline-derived CDR1 and CDR2 are SNHLY and FYNNEI. Trimming left V 4 bases short and J 6 bases short, with 17 bases between.

The chain links TRBV14 to TRBJ1-4; 8 nucleotides agree with TRBD1. V was clipped by 3 bases and J by 8 bases; unmatched bases: 8. This CDR3 contains 15 residues. Germline values: CDR1 SGHDN, CDR2 FVKESK. Here the CDR3 reads CASSQTRGRGEKLFF. For the CDR3, the DNA is TGTGCCAGCAGCCAGACCAGGGGGCGAGGGGAAAAACTGTTTTTT. Drawing the rest from reference TRBV14 and TRBJ1-4, the complete variable domain is EAGVTQFPSHSVIEKGQTVTLRCDPISGHDNLYWYRRVMGKEIKFLLHFVKESKQDESGMPNNRFLAERTGGTYSTLKVQPAELEDSGVYFCASSQTRGRGEKLFFGSGTQLSVL.

This chain uses TRBV7-9 with TRBJ1-1; D perhaps matches TRBD1 (6 bases). CDR3 length: 15 amino acids. Germline lookup yields CDR1 SEHNR and CDR2 FQNEAQ (reference sequence). The V end lost 6 bases, the J end lost 0 bases, and 14 bases lay between the germline ends. The CDR3 loop reads CASRRDKYLNTEAFF. In nucleotides, the CDR3 is TGTGCCAGCAGACGGGACAAGTACTTGAACACTGAAGCTTTCTTT.

This clone was seen a single time. This chain links TRBV27 with TRBJ2-7, with 11 bases matching TRBD1. The CDR3 is 14 amino acids. CDR1 and CDR2 (germline): MNHEY, SMNVEV (reference sequence). V gave up 7 bases and J gave up 5 bases; unmatched junction bases: 7. CDR3 sequence (DNA): TGTGCCAGCATCCCCAGGGGACAGGGGGACGAGCAGTACTTC. Translation: CASIPRGQGDEQYF.

The chain joins TRBV5-1 to TRBJ2-7, with 8 bases aligning to TRBD1. V dropped 1 base and J dropped 5; count of bases not matched to a gene: 2. The V gene's germline CDR1 is SGHRS and CDR2 YFSETQ. CDR3 size: 13 residues. The CDR3 protein is CASSLPGGHEQYF. The CDR3 DNA reads as TGCGCCAGCAGCTTGCCAGGGGGCCACGAGCAGTACTTC.

This clone appeared once. V is TRBV19 and J is TRBJ1-1; TRBD1 matches 7 bases. With V trimmed by 4 bases and J by 1 base, 9 bases remained unmatched. The length of the CDR3 is 16 residues. CDR1 and CDR2 (germline): LNHDA, SQIVND (reference sequence). Here the CDR3 reads CASSTSDPGGNTEAFF. CDR3 nucleotide sequence: TGTGCCAGTAGTACCTCGGACCCAGGGGGGAACACTGAAGCTTTCTTT.

This chain uses TRBV7-8 with TRBJ2-5; D possibly corresponds to TRBD2 (5 bases). Germline V gives CDR1 SGHVS, CDR2 FQNEAQ. Trimming left V 5 bases short and J 7 bases short, with 11 bases between. The length of the CDR3 is 12 residues. Written as DNA, the CDR3 is TGTGCCAGCAGCCAAGACCGGGGGACCCAGTACTTC. This encodes CASSQDRGTQYF.

This chain joins TRBV6-5 and TRBJ2-3, with D possibly being TRBD1 (5 bases). V was clipped by 5 bases and J by 0 bases, with 12 bases between them. The CDR3 covers 15 residues. Germline loops: CDR1 MNHEY, CDR2 SVGAGI. CDR3 residues: CASSKQAASTDTQYF. The CDR3 DNA follows: TGTGCCAGCAGTAAACAGGCGGCTAGCACAGATACGCAGTATTTT.

The rearrangement joins TRBV5-4 to TRBJ2-3, with TRBD2 matching 10 bases. CDR1 and CDR2 from the germline V gene are SGHNT and YYREEE (reference sequence). J gave up 2 bases and V 7 bases, and 10 bases lay outside the gene matches. This CDR3 comprises 16 residues. This chain's CDR3 is CASEDGLAGDTDTQYF. CDR3 bases: TGTGCCAGCGAGGACGGGCTAGCGGGAGACACAGATACGCAGTATTTT.

The sample holds one count of this clone. The V gene is TRBV30, the J gene TRBJ2-2, with D unresolved. Germline loops: CDR1 GTSNPN, CDR2 SVGIG (reference sequence). The CDR3 extends over 14 amino acids. V shed 0 bases and J shed 4 bases, with 9 bases lying between them. CDR3 sequence (DNA): TGTGCCTGGAGTGTCCTAGTCGGCACCGGGGAGCTGTTTTTT. This gives the protein CAWSVLVGTGELFF.

This clone was detected only once. The chain employs TRBV5-4 and TRBJ1-6; the match to TRBD1 covers 7 bases. V was pared by 2 bases and J by 6 bases, with 8 bases of the junction left unmatched. The CDR3 loop spans 16 amino acids. Germline CDR1 is SGHNT and CDR2 is YYREEE (reference sequence). The CDR3 spells CASSFRRQGRNSPLHF. DNA of the CDR3: TGTGCCAGCAGCTTCCGTCGACAGGGACGTAATTCACCCCTCCACTTT.

This chain links TRBV6-1 with TRBJ1-2; D not resolved. Looked up from germline, CDR1 is MNHNS and CDR2 is SASEGT. The CDR3 covers 16 residues. Trimming shortened V by 1 base and J by 0 bases, and 12 bases separated the two germline ends. The CDR3 sequence: CASSEESRLANYGYTF. As DNA, the CDR3 is TGTGCCAGCAGTGAAGAAAGCCGACTAGCTAACTATGGCTACACCTTC.